This T cell receptor beta chain was documented in a study of cytomegalovirus exposure and HLA in healthy donors. The PCR ran on 60 Vbeta and 13 Jbeta primers. The assay was immunoSEQ multiplex PCR, and TCRdb's table has in-frame clones only and misses some. This table holds tens of thousands of clones, approximately 81% found once. The CDR3 is 14 residues long. Looked up from germline, CDR1 is GTSNPN and CDR2 is SVGIG (reference sequence). V dropped 2 bases and J dropped 1 base, with 11 bases sitting between them. The source of this sequence is a girl aged 2 to 9 in good health and CMV-seropositive. Material for sequencing was PBMCs. The rearrangement links TRBV30 to TRBJ1-2; unclear D gene. The CDR3 nucleotides are TGTGCCTGGAGTTTCCCAGTCTTTAACTATGGCTACACCTTC. It specifies CAWSFPVFNYGYTF.